This TCR beta chain was retrieved from a study of blood T cell repertoires in COVID-19. On the study more broadly: COVID-19 samples from acute and convalescent phases originated in the United States, Italy and Spain. The analysed material was cDNA or gDNA that came from T cells, B-cell-depleted T cells, or PBMCs.

In the authors' workflow: For nucleated cells, counts were estimated from reference gene primer amplification. The method was immunoSEQ multiplex PCR; TCRdb's version includes in-frame clones alone and lacks a portion of them. V, J and clone size are those of that table, while D and trimming were read from the DNA. The sample has approximately 120,000 clones, less than 90% seen once. Trimming removed 8 bases from V and 2 bases from J, with 8 bases in between. The CDR3 totals 12 residues. This chain uses TRBV12-3 or TRBV12-4 with TRBJ2-3, with D tentatively TRBD2 (5 bases). The source of this sequence is a man older than 75 with active or convalescent COVID-19. Material for sequencing was peripheral blood. The CDR3 DNA reads TGTGCCAGCGGACTTTTCACAGATACGCAGTATTTT. Translation: CASGLFTDTQYF.